Listed here are 10 T cell receptor beta chains from one sample, sequenced in a study of PD-1 blockade in classical Hodgkin lymphoma. Here immunoSEQ multiplex PCR was the method, and the copy in TCRdb shows in-frame clones only, minus some. The data contain about 15,000 clones, approximately 88% of them seen just once; the ten biggest clones take up approximately 40%. All patients experienced relapse after autologous stem cell transplantation, and brentuximab vedotin exposure was variable. The sample was peripheral blood mononuclear cells (PBMCs), taken before the second cycle of nivolumab. Receptors originate from a human donor with classical Hodgkin lymphoma.

This chain uses TRBV4-2 with TRBJ2-3; 12 positions agree with TRBD2. V lost 4 bases to trimming and J lost 0 bases; unmatched junction nucleotides: 5. The CDR3 is 17 amino acids. CDR1 LGHNA and CDR2 YNFKEQ come from the germline V gene. The CDR3 DNA follows: TGTGCCAGCAGCCTAGCTCTAGCGGGGGGGAGCACAGATACGCAGTATTTT. It yields the protein CASSLALAGGSTDTQYF.

A remark on this clone: At one end the junction does not follow the germline gene, possibly because of a read error. Distinct nucleotide sequences in the sample also encode this CDR3. The chain is built from TRBV18 and TRBJ1-1; tentative D call: TRBD1 (6 bases). Germline CDR1 and CDR2: KGHSH and LQKENI. This CDR3 is built from 15 residues. The CDR3 here is CASSPRQEPNTEAFF. The CDR3 DNA is TGTGCCAGCTCACCACGACAGGAACCGAACACTGAAGCCTTCTTT.

The chain employs TRBV28 and TRBJ2-7, with 8 bases identical to TRBD1. CDR3 length: 15 residues. CDR1 is MDHEN, CDR2 SYDVKM, per germline. V dropped 3 bases and J dropped 5; count of bases not matched to a gene: 9. CDR3 protein: CASSLDAGGPHEQYF. The DNA for the CDR3 is TGTGCCAGCAGTTTGGATGCAGGGGGCCCCCACGAGCAGTACTTC.

This chain connects TRBV11-1 to TRBJ1-2; D is unclear. Deletions cut 5 bases from V and 5 bases from J, with 12 bases between. The germline gives CDR1 SGHAT, CDR2 FQDESV (reference sequence). The CDR3 is 13 amino acids. CDR3 coding DNA: TGTGCCAGCAGCCCTAGTGGGCAGTATGGCTACACCTTC. It is translated as CASSPSGQYGYTF.

The rearrangement links TRBV28 to TRBJ2-2; D is ambiguous. The CDR3 totals 15 residues. The germline gives CDR1 MDHEN, CDR2 SYDVKM. The V end lost 3 bases, the J end lost 4 bases, and 12 bases lay between the germline ends. In DNA form, the CDR3 reads TGTGCCAGCAGTTTCCCCCTCTACGGCACCGGGGAGCTGTTTTTT. Its protein is CASSFPLYGTGELFF.

The chain carries TRBV20-1 and TRBJ1-2; no definite D call. Germline V CDR1 and CDR2: DFQATT, SNEGSKA (reference sequence). V was trimmed by 6 bases and J by 2 bases, leaving 7 bases between them. The CDR3 sequence is 11 residues long. CDR3 region: CSAPRNYGYTF. DNA for the CDR3: TGCAGTGCCCCGAGGAACTATGGCTACACCTTC.

The gene calls are TRBV6-1 and TRBJ2-7; either TRBD1 or TRBD2 may fit D (5 bases each). Trimming took 5 bases from V and 1 from J, leaving 12 bases between them. This CDR3 region has 14 residues. Germline V gene lookup returns CDR1 MNHNS and CDR2 SASEGT. The DNA of the CDR3 is TGTGCCAGCAGTACCGGGACCAAGTCCTACGAGCAGTACTTC. It codes for CASSTGTKSYEQYF.

The chain has TRBV29-1 and TRBJ1-2; the D gene is possibly TRBD1 (5 bases). Trimming cost V 3 bases and J 3 bases, with 17 bases left between them. CDR1 is SQVTM and CDR2 is ANQGSEA in the germline V gene. The CDR3 covers 15 residues. In nucleotides, the CDR3 is TGCAGCGTTGATAAGCGGCAGGGAGGAGACTATGGCTACACCTTC. Translated: CSVDKRQGGDYGYTF.

The chain uses TRBV5-1 and TRBJ1-2; TRBD1 might be the D (6 bases). Germline V gene data show CDR1 as SGHRS and CDR2 as YFSETQ. V lost 4 bases and J lost 0, with 16 bases in between. CDR3 length: 16 residues. CDR3 region: CASSLDTGHSNYGYTF. In DNA, the CDR3 is TGCGCCAGCAGCCTTGACACGGGACATTCTAACTATGGCTACACCTTC.

The J gene is TRBJ2-1, the V gene TRBV7-2; the D gene is possibly TRBD1 (5 bases). With 4 bases removed from V and 8 bases from J, the gap between germline ends came to 15 bases. The V gene's germline CDR1 is SGHTA and CDR2 FQGNSA. This CDR3 has 14 amino acids. The CDR3 DNA reads TGTGCCAGCAGCTACACGGCAGGGTGGGATGAGCAGTTCTTC. The encoded protein is CASSYTAGWDEQFF.